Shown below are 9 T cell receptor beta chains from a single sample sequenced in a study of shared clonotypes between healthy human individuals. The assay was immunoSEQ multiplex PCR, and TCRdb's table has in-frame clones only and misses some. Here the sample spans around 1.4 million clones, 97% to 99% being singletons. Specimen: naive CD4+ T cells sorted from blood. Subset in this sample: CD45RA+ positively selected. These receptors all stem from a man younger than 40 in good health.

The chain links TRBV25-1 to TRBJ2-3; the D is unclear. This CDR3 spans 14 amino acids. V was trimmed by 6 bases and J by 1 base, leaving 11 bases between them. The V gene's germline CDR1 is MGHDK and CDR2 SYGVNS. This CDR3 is CASSPFPGTDTQYF. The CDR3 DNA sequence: TGTGCCAGCAGCCCTTTTCCCGGCACAGATACGCAGTATTTT.

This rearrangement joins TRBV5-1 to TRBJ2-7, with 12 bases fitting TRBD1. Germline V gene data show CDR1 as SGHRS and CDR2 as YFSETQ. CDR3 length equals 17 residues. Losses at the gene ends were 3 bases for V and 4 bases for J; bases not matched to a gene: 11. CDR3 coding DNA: TGCGCCAGCAGCTCCACCCTTGGGGGACAGGGGGCATACGAGCAGTACTTC. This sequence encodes CASSSTLGGQGAYEQYF. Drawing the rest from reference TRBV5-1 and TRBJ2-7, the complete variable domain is KAGVTQTPRYLIKTRGQQVTLSCSPISGHRSVSWYQQTPGQGLQFLFEYFSETQRNKGNFPGRFSGRQFSNSRSEMNVSTLELGDSALYLCASSSTLGGQGAYEQYFGPGTRLTVT.

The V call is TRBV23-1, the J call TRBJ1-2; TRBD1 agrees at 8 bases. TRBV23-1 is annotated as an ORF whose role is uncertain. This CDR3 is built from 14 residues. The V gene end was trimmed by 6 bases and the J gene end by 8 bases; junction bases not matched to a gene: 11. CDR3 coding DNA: TGCGCCAGCAGGCCCAGGACAGGGTTAAGGGGCTACACCTTC. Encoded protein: CASRPRTGLRGYTF.

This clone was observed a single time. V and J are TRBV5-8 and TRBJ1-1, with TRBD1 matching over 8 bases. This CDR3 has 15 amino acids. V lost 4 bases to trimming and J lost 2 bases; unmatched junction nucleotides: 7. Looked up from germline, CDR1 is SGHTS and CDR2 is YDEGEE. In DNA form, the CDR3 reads TGTGCCAGCAGCGTACAGGGGGGGTTTAACACTGAAGCTTTCTTT. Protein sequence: CASSVQGGFNTEAFF.

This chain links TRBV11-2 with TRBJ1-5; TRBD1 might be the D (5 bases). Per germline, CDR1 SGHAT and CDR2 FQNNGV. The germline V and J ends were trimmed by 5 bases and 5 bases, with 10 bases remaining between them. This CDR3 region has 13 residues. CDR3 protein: CASSPGLDQPQHF. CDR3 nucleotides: TGTGCCAGCAGCCCAGGGTTGGATCAGCCCCAGCATTTT.

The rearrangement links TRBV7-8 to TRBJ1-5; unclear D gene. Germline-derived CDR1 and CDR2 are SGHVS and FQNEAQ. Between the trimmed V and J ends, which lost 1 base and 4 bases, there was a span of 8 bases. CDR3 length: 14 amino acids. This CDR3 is CASSLGGTNQPQHF. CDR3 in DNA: TGTGCCAGCAGCTTAGGAGGTACAAATCAGCCCCAGCATTTT.

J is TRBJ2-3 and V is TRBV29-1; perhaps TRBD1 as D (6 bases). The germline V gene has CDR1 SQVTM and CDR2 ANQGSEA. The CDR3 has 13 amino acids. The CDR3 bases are TGCAGTGGGACAAGCAGGAGCACAGATACGCAGTATTTT. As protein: CSGTSRSTDTQYF.

This CDR3 is CASSPRQILSEKLFF. DNA for the CDR3: TGTGCCAGCTCACCACGCCAGATCCTAAGCGAAAAACTGTTTTTT. The V call is TRBV18, the J call TRBJ1-4; no clear D gene. Trimming left V 1 base short and J 8 bases short, with 14 bases between. The CDR3 spans 15 residues. Germline lookup yields CDR1 KGHSH and CDR2 LQKENI.

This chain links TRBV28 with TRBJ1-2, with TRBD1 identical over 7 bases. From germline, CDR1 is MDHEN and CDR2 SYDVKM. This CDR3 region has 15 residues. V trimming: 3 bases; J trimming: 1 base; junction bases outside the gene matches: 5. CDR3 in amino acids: CASSLSTGYNYGYTF. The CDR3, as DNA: TGTGCCAGCAGTTTGTCGACAGGGTATAACTATGGCTACACCTTC.